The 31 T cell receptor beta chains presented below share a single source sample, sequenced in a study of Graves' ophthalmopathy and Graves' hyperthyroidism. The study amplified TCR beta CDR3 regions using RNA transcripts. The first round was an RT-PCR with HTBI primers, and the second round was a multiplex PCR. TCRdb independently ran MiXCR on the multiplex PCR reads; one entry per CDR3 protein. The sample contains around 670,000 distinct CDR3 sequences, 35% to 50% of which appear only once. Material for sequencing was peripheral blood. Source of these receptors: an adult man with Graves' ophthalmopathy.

CDR3 amino acids: CARSGGNQPQHF. CDR3 nucleotide sequence: TGTGCTAGAAGTGGTGGCAATCAGCCCCAGCATTTT. V usage is TRBV11-2 and J usage is TRBJ1-5; D unclear. The CDR3 loop spans 12 amino acids. Germline V gene lookup returns CDR1 SGHAT and CDR2 FQNNGV.

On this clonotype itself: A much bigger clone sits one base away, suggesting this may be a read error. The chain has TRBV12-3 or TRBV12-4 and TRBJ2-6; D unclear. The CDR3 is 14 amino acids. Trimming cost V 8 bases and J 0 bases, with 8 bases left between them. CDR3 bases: TGTGCCAGCGGAGACAACTCTGGGGCCAACGTCCTGACTTTC. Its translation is CASGDNSGANVLTF.

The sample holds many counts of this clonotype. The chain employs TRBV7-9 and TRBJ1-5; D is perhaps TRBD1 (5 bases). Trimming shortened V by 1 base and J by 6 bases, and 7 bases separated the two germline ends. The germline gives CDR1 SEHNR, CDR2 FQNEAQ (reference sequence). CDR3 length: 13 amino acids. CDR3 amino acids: CASSLETVQPQHF. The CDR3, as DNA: TGTGCCAGCAGCTTAGAGACAGTTCAGCCCCAGCATTTT. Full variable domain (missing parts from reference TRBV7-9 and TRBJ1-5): DTGVSQNPRHKITKRGQNVTFRCDPISEHNRLYWYRQTLGQGPEFLTYFQNEAQLEKSRLLSDRFSAERPKGSFSTLEIQRTEQGDSAMYLCASSLETVQPQHFGDGTRLSIL.

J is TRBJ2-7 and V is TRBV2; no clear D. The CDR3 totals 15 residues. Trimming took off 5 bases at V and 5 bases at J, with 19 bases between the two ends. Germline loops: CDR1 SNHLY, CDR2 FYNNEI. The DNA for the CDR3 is TGTGCCAGCAGTTACGAGGTGGGCGAAGCCGACGAGCAGTACTTC. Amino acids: CASSYEVGEADEQYF.

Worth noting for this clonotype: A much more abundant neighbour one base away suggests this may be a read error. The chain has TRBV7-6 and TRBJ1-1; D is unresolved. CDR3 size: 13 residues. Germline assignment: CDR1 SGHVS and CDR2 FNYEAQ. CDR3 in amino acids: CAGSLLENTEAFF. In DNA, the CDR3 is TGTGCCGGCAGCTTACTTGAGAACACTGAAGCTTTCTTT.

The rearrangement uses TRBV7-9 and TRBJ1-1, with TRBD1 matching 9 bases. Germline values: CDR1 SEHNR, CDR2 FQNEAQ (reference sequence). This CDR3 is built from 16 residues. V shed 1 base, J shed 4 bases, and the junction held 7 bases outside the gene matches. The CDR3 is CASSLGGGQGSTEAFF. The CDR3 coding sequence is TGTGCCAGCAGCTTAGGAGGGGGACAGGGTAGCACTGAAGCTTTCTTT. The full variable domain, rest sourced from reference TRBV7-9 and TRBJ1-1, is DTGVSQNPRHKITKRGQNVTFRCDPISEHNRLYWYRQTLGQGPEFLTYFQNEAQLEKSRLLSDRFSAERPKGSFSTLEIQRTEQGDSAMYLCASSLGGGQGSTEAFFGQGTRLTVV.

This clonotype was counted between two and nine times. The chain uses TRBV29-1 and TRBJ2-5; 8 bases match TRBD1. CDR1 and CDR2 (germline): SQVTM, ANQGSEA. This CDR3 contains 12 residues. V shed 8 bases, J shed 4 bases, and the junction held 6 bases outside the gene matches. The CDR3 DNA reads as TGCAGCCAACAGGGGGTAGGAGAGACCCAGTACTTC. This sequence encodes CSQQGVGETQYF.

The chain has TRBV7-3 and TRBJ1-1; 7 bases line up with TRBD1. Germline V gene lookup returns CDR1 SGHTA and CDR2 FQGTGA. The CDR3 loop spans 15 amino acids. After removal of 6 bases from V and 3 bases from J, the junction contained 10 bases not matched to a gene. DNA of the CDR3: TGTGCCAGCAGTTACGGGACAGTCAGGGACACTGAAGCTTTCTTT. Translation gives CASSYGTVRDTEAFF.

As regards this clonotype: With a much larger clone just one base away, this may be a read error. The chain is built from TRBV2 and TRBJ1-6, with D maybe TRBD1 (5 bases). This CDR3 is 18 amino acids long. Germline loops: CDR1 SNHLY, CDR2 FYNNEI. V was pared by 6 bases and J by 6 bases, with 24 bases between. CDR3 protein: CASRESGGLGRSNSPLHF. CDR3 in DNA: TGTGCCAGCAGGGAATCTGGCGGCTTGGGACGGAGTAATTCACCCCTCCACTTT.

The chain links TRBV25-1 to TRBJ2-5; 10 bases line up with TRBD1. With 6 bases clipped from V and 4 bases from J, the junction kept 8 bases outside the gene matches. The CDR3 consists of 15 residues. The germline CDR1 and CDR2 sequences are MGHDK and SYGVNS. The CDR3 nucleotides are TGTGCCAGCAGCCTGACAGGGGGCTATGGAGAGACCCAGTACTTC. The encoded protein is CASSLTGGYGETQYF.

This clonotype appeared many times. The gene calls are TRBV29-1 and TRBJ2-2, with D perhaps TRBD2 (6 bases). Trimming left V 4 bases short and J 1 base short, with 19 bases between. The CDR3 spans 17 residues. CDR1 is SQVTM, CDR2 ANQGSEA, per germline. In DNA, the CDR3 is TGCAGCGTTGTAGTGTCGCGGGGCAGCGAGAACACCGGGGAGCTGTTTTTT. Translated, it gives CSVVVSRGSENTGELFF.

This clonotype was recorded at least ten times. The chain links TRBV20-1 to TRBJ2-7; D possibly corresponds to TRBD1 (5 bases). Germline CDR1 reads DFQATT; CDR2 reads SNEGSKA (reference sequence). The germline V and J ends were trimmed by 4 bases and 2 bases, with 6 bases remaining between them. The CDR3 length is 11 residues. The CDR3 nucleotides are TGCAGTGCTACGGACACCTACGAGCAGTACTTC. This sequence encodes CSATDTYEQYF.

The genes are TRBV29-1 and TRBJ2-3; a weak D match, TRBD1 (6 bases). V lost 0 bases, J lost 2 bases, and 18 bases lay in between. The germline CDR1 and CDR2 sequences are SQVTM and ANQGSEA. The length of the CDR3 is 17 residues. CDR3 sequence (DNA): TGCAGCGTTGAAGATCAGATGACAGGAGATTCCACAGATACGCAGTATTTT. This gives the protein CSVEDQMTGDSTDTQYF.

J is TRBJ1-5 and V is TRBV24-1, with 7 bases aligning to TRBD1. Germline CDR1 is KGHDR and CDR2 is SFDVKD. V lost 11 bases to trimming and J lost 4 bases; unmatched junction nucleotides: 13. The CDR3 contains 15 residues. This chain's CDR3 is CASSEGQTRNQPQHF. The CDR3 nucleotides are TGTGCCAGCTCAGAGGGACAGACACGGAATCAGCCCCAGCATTTT.

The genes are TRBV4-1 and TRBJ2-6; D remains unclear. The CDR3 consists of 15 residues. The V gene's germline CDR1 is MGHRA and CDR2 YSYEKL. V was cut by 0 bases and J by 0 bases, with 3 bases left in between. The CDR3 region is CASSQDTSGANVLTF. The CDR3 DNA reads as TGCGCCAGCAGCCAAGACACCTCTGGGGCCAACGTCCTGACTTTC.

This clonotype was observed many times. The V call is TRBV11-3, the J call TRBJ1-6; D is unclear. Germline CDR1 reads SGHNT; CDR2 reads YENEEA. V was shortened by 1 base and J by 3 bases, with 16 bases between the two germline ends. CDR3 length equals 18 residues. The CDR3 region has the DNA TGTGCCAGCAGCTTAGGGAGGACCACCTTTGGCTATAATTCACCCCTCCACTTT. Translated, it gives CASSLGRTTFGYNSPLHF.

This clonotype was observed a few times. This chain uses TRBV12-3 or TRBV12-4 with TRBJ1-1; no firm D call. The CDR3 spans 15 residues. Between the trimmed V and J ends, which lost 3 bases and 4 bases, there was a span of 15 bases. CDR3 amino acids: CASSFRRAGVTEAFF. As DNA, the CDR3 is TGTGCCAGCAGTTTCCGCCGTGCTGGGGTCACTGAAGCTTTCTTT.

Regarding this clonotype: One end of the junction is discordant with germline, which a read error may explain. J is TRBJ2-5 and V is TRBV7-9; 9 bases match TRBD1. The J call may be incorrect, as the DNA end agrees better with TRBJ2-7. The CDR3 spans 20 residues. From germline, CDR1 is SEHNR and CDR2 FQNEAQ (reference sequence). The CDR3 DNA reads TGCGCCAGCAGCCAAGAAACAAACAGGGGGCGTCAGGGGGCAACCTACGAGCAGTACTTC. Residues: CASSQETNRGRQGATYEQYF.

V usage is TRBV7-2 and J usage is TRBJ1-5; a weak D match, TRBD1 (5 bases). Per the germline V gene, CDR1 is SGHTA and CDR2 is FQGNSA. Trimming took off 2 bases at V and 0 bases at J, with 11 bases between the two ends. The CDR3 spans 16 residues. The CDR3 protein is CASSLYGGASNQPQHF. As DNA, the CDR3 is TGTGCCAGCAGCTTATACGGCGGGGCTAGCAATCAGCCCCAGCATTTT.

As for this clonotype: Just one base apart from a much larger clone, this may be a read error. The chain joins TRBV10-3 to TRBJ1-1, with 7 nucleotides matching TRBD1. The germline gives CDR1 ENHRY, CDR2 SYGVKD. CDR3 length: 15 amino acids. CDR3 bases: TGTGCCATCAGGGAGTCGAGACAGGGTGCCACTGAAGCTTTCTTT. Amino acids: CAIRESRQGATEAFF.

The CDR3 region is CATSDFKGLPTGGETQYF. The CDR3 DNA reads TGTGCCACCAGTGATTTTAAGGGCCTGCCCACAGGAGGAGAGACCCAGTACTTC. This sequence joins TRBV24-1 and TRBJ2-5; TRBD1 or TRBD2 may be the D gene (5 bases each). The germline V and J ends were trimmed by 1 base and 4 bases, with 21 bases remaining between them. Germline V gene data show CDR1 as KGHDR and CDR2 as SFDVKD. This CDR3 comprises 18 residues.

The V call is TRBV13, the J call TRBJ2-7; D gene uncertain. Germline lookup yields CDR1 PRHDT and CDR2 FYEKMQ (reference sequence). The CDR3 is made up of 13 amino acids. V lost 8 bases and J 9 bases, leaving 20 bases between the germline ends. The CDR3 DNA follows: TGTGCCAGCCCGGGCGGCCGGACGGTGTGGCAGTACTTC. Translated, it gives CASPGGRTVWQYF.

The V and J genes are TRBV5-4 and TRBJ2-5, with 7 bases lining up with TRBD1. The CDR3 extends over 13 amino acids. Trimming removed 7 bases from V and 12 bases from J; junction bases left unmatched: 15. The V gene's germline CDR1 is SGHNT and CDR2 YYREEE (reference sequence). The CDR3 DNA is TGTGCCAGCTCGAGGCCGGGACAGCGACAGGAGTACTTC. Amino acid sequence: CASSRPGQRQEYF.

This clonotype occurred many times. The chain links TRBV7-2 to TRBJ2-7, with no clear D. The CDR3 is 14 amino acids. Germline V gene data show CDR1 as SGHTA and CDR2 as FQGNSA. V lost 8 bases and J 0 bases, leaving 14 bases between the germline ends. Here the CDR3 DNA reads TGTGCCAGCGCTCGTACTTTGAGCTCCTACGAGCAGTACTTC. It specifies CASARTLSSYEQYF.

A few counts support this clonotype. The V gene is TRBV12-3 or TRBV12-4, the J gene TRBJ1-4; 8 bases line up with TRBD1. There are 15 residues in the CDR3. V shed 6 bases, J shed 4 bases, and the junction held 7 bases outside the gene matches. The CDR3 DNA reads TGTGCCAGCAGCGCCAGACAGGGGTTTAATGAAAAACTGTTTTTT. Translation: CASSARQGFNEKLFF.

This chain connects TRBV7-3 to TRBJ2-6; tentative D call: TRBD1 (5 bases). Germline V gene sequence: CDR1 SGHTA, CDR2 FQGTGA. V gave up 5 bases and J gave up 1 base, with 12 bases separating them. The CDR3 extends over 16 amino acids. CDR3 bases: TGTGCCAGCAGCGAGTGGGCAGGGTCTGGGGCCAACGTCCTGACTTTC. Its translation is CASSEWAGSGANVLTF.

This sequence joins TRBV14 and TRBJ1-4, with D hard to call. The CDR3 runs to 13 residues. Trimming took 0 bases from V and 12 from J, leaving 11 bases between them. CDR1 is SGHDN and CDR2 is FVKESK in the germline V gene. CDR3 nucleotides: TGTGCCAGCAGCCAAGATGGCGGCAGGCAACTGTTTTTT. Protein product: CASSQDGGRQLFF.

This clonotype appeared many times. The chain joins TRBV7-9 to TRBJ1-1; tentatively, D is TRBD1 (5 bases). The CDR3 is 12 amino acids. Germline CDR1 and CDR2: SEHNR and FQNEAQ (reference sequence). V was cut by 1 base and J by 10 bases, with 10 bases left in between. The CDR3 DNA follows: TGTGCCAGCAGCTTAGGGGGGTTGGGAGCTTTCTTT. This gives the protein CASSLGGLGAFF.

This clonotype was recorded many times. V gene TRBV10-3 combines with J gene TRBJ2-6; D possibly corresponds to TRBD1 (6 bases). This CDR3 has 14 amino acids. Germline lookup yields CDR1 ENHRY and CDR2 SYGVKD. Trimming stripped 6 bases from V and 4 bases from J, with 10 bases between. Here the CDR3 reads CAIRTGHGANVLTF. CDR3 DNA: TGTGCCATCAGAACAGGGCACGGGGCCAACGTCCTGACTTTC.

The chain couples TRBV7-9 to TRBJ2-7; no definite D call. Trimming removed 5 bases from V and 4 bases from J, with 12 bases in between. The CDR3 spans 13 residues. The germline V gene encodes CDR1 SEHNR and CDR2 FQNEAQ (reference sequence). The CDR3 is CASSPTRVYEQYF. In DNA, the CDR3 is TGTGCCAGCAGCCCGACAAGGGTATACGAGCAGTACTTC.

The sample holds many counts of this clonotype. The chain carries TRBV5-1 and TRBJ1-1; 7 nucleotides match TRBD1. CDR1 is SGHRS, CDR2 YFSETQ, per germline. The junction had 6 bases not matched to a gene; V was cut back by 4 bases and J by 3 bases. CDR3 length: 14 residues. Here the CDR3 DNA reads TGCGCCAGCAGCGACAGGGTCAGGCACACTGAAGCTTTCTTT. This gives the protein CASSDRVRHTEAFF.